This entry lists 8 T cell receptor beta chains sequenced from one sample in a study of T cell repertoires in cytomegalovirus infection. TCRdb independently ran MiXCR on the reads; one entry per CDR3 protein. This sample has about 280,000 distinct CDR3 sequences, with 22% found just once. No antigen has been assigned to these receptors. This specimen was cultured PBMCs, taken from culture after CMV antigen stimulation. The receptors were gathered from a human donor in good health (CMV status not recorded). Some clones in this sample may be carry-over from other donors' samples.

This clonotype was detected only a few times. The CDR3 spells CASSFARPGNEQFF. The CDR3 bases are TGTGCCAGCAGTTTCGCGCGGCCGGGCAATGAGCAGTTCTTC. This chain uses TRBV12-3 or TRBV12-4 with TRBJ2-1; D gene unclear. V was cut by 3 bases and J by 6 bases, with 12 bases left in between. The CDR3 runs to 14 residues.

This clonotype was recorded a few times. The chain is built from TRBV10-3 and TRBJ1-1; D may be TRBD1 (6 bases). Germline CDR1 and CDR2: ENHRY and SYGVKD. Trimming took off 0 bases at V and 1 base at J, with 6 bases between the two ends. This CDR3 has 14 amino acids. CDR3 amino acids: CAISESTGNTEAFF. CDR3 sequence (DNA): TGTGCCATCAGTGAGTCGACAGGGAACACTGAAGCTTTCTTT.

This clonotype was picked up a small number of times. The chain couples TRBV6-1 to TRBJ1-5; TRBD1 is a possible D gene (6 bases). The CDR3 has 15 amino acids. CDR1 MNHNS and CDR2 SASEGT come from the germline V gene. With 10 bases removed from V and 3 bases from J, the gap between germline ends came to 19 bases. As DNA, the CDR3 is TGTGCCACCTACCCCAGGGGTTCTCTCAATCAGCCCCAGCATTTT. Translated, it gives CATYPRGSLNQPQHF.

The rearrangement joins TRBV20-1 to TRBJ2-3; 11 bases match TRBD2. Germline V CDR1 and CDR2: DFQATT, SNEGSKA (reference sequence). V lost 6 bases, J lost 3 bases, and 5 bases stayed unmatched. The CDR3 has 14 amino acids. The CDR3 bases are TGCAGTGCGACTAGACTAGCGGGAACAGATACGCAGTATTTT. Amino acids: CSATRLAGTDTQYF.

This clonotype has at least ten counts. The chain joins TRBV28 to TRBJ1-1; D possibly corresponds to TRBD1 (5 bases). Trimming took off 7 bases at V and 0 bases at J, with 18 bases between the two ends. This CDR3 is 16 amino acids long. The germline CDR1 and CDR2 sequences are MDHEN and SYDVKM. The CDR3 region has the DNA TGTGCCAGCACCCCCCACGGGGGACCCATGAACACTGAAGCTTTCTTT. Amino acids: CASTPHGGPMNTEAFF.

This clonotype occurred a few times. The V call is TRBV7-3, the J call TRBJ2-7; 11 bases are a match to TRBD2. CDR1 is SGHTA, CDR2 FQGTGA, per germline. CDR3 length equals 14 residues. J lost 6 bases, V lost 1 base, and 2 bases had no gene match. The CDR3 DNA reads as TGTGCCAGCAGCTTAAGTCTAGCGGGGGGCGAGCAGTACTTC. The encoded protein is CASSLSLAGGEQYF.

This clonotype came up a few times. This chain links TRBV28 with TRBJ2-7; no clear D gene. Trimming pared 5 bases from V and 5 bases from J, leaving 25 bases between. This CDR3 is built from 17 residues. Germline CDR1 reads MDHEN; CDR2 reads SYDVKM. Here the CDR3 DNA reads TGTGCCAGCAGTCCACTCTATCCGGCCCTCCCGGGTAACGAGCAGTACTTC. Its translation: CASSPLYPALPGNEQYF.

The rearrangement joins TRBV3-1 to TRBJ2-3, with D maybe TRBD2 (6 bases). Trimming pared 1 base from V and 0 bases from J, leaving 8 bases between. The length of the CDR3 is 15 residues. Germline CDR1 is LGHDT and CDR2 is YNNKEL (reference sequence). The CDR3 sequence is CASSQVGGSTDTQYF. CDR3 bases: TGTGCCAGCAGCCAAGTCGGGGGAAGCACAGATACGCAGTATTTT.